This entry describes one T cell receptor beta chain. The sample belongs to a study of T cell changes during pregnancy in multiple sclerosis. The method was immunoSEQ multiplex PCR; TCRdb's version includes in-frame clones alone and lacks a portion of them. The table has approximately 45,000 clones, 80% to 95% seen once. Germline CDR1 SGHVS, CDR2 FNYEAQ. This CDR3 contains 12 residues. V was trimmed by 4 bases and J by 4 bases, leaving 6 bases between them. The specimen comprised CD4+ T cells from peripheral blood mononuclear cells, sampled in the first trimester of pregnancy. This chain joins TRBV7-6 and TRBJ2-3, with D unclear. This TCR was sampled from a female donor with multiple sclerosis, enrolled in a pregnancy study. CDR3 in amino acids: CASSSPADTQYF. CDR3 in DNA: TGTGCCAGCAGCTCACCAGCAGATACGCAGTATTTT.